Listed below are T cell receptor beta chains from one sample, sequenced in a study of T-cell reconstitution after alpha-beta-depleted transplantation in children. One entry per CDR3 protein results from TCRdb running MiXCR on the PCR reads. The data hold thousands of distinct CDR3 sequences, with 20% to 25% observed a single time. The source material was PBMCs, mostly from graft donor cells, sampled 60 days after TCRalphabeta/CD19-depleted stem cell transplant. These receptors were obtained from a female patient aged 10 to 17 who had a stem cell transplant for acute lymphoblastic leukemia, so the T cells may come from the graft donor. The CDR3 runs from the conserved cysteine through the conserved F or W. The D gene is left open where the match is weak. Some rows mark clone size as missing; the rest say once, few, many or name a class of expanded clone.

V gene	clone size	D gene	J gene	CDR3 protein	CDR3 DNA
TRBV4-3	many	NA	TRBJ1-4	CASSRRGREKLFF	TGCGCCAGCAGCCGTCGGGGGCGAGAAAAACTGTTTTTT
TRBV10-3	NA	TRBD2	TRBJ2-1	CAISTTSGGHGEQFF	TGTGCCATCAGTACCACTAGCGGGGGTCACGGTGAGCAGTTCTTC
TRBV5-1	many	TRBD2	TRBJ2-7	CASSTAGTSGGGGYEQYF	TGCGCCAGCAGCACGGCCGGGACTAGCGGGGGGGGTGGGTACGAGCAGTACTTC
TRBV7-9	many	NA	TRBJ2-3	CASSLKGSVDTQYF	TGTGCCAGCAGCTTAAAAGGTTCTGTAGATACGCAGTATTTT
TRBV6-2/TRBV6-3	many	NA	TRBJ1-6	CASSYSGGSNSPLHF	TGTGCCAGCAGTTACTCAGGAGGGTCCAATTCACCCCTCCACTTT
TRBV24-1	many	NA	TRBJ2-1	CATSASYAWIYNEQFF	TGTGCCACCAGTGCCTCTTATGCTTGGATATACAATGAGCAGTTCTTC
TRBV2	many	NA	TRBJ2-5	CAAGRSWAGRSQETQYF	TGTGCCGCAGGACGGAGTTGGGCGGGAAGGTCTCAAGAGACCCAGTACTTC
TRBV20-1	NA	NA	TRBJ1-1	CSARKAGLYNTEAFF	TGCAGTGCTAGAAAGGCGGGGCTTTATAACACTGAAGCTTTCTTT
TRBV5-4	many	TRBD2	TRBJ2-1	CASSLGGGRNYNEQFF	TGTGCCAGCAGCTTGGGGGGCGGGAGAAACTACAATGAGCAGTTCTTC
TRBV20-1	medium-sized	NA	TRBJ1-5	CSAREGGWQPQHF	TGCAGTGCTAGAGAAGGCGGGTGGCAGCCCCAGCATTTT
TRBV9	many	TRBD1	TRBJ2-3	CASTQGGQLTDTQYF	TGTGCCAGCACCCAAGGGGGACAGCTCACAGATACGCAGTATTTT
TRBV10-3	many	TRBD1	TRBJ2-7	CAIKGQWAYEQYF	TGTGCCATCAAGGGACAGTGGGCCTACGAGCAGTACTTC
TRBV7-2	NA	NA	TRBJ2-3	CASSRDRTDTQYF	TGTGCCAGCAGCAGGGACCGCACAGATACGCAGTATTTT
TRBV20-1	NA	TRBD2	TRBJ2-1	CSAREWTSGTNEQFF	TGCAGTGCTAGAGAATGGACTAGCGGGACCAATGAGCAGTTCTTC
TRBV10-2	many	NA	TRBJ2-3	CASGREGAGTDTQYF	TGCGCCAGCGGTAGGGAGGGGGCCGGCACAGATACGCAGTATTTT
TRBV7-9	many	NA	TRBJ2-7	CASSPGGGRKYF	TGTGCCAGCAGCCCTGGGGGGGGGCGCAAGTACTTC
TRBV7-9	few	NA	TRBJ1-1	CASSLRPPGVKMNTEAFF	TGTGCCAGCAGCTTAAGGCCCCCAGGGGTCAAAATGAACACTGAAGCTTTCTTT
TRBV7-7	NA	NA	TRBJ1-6	CASSANQDLPLHF	TGTGCTAGCAGCGCCAATCAGGATCTACCCCTCCACTTT
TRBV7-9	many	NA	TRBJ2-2	CASSLGRANTGELFF	TGTGCCAGCAGCTTAGGTCGAGCGAACACCGGGGAGCTGTTTTTT
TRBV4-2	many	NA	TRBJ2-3	CASSQDYYQSTDTQYF	TGTGCCAGCAGCCAAGATTATTACCAGTCCACAGATACGCAGTATTTT
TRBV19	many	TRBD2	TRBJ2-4	CASRSVAGALYIQYF	TGTGCCAGTAGGTCCGTAGCGGGAGCGTTATACATTCAGTACTTC
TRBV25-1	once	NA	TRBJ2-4	CASSRGAKNIQYF	TGTGCCAGCAGTAGGGGGGCCAAAAACATTCAGTACTTC
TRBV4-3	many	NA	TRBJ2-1	CASSQDSGGSYNEQFF	TGCGCCAGCAGCCAAGATTCCGGTGGCTCATACAATGAGCAGTTCTTC
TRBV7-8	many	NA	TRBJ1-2	CASSFDRNYGYTF	TGTGCCAGCAGCTTCGACAGGAACTATGGCTACACCTTC
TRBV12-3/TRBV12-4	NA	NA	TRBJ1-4	CAFSLVHGDNEKLFF	TGTGCCTTCAGTTTAGTCCACGGGGACAATGAAAAACTGTTTTTT
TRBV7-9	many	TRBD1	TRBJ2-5	CASSQGAQTQYF	TGTGCCAGCAGCCAGGGGGCACAGACCCAGTACTTC
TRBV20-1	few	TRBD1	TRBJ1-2	CSSKDRTANYGYTF	TGCAGTTCCAAGGACAGGACAGCTAACTATGGCTACACCTTC
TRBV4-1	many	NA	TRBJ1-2	CASSLLLLRGAYGYTF	TGCGCCAGCAGCCTCCTACTACTCAGGGGTGCCTATGGCTACACCTTC
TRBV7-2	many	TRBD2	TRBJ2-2	CASSLRTSGYNTGELFF	TGTGCCAGCAGCTTACGGACTAGCGGTTATAACACCGGGGAGCTGTTTTTT
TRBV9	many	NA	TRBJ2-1	CASSVPRGGGSSYNEQFF	TGTGCCAGCAGCGTACCTCGAGGGGGGGGGAGCTCCTACAATGAGCAGTTCTTC
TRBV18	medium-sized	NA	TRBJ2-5	CASSRLGETQYF	TGTGCCAGCTCACGGTTGGGGGAGACCCAGTACTTC
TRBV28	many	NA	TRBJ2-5	CASSPVGPGQETQYF	TGTGCCAGCAGTCCCGTGGGCCCCGGTCAAGAGACCCAGTACTTC
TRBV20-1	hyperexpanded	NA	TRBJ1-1	CSARDAVLGRNTEAFF	TGCAGTGCTAGAGACGCCGTATTGGGCAGGAACACTGAAGCTTTCTTT
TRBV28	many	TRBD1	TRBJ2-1	CASSTPPHRGNLF	TGTGCCAGCAGCACCCCCCCACACAGGGGAAATCTATTC
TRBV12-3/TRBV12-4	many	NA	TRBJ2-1	CASTTPGANRNEQFF	TGTGCCAGCACAACCCCCGGGGCCAACAGAAATGAGCAGTTCTTC
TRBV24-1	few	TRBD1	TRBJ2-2	CATRQGANTGELFF	TGTGCCACCCGGCAGGGGGCGAACACCGGGGAGCTGTTTTTT
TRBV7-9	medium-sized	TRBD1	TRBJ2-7	CASNSGTAPRGQYF	TGTGCCAGCAACTCCGGGACAGCCCCCCGGGGGCAGTACTTC
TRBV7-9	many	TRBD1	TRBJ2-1	CASSDQQGDDSYNEQFF	TGTGCCAGCAGCGACCAGCAGGGGGACGACTCCTACAATGAGCAGTTCTTC
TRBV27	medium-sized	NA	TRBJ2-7	CASSPRQLLSYEQYF	TGTGCCAGCAGTCCCAGACAGCTCCTCTCCTACGAGCAGTACTTC
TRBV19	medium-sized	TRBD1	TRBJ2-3	CASSMRGHTDTQYF	TGTGCCAGTAGTATGAGGGGGCACACAGATACGCAGTATTTT
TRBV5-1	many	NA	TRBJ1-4	CASSVQTGPNEKLFF	TGCGCCAGCAGCGTTCAGACAGGCCCTAATGAAAAACTGTTTTTT
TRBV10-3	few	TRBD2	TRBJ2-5	CAISWEGAETQYF	TGTGCCATCAGTTGGGAGGGCGCGGAGACCCAGTACTTC
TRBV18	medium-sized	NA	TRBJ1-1	CASSPRLGDLNTEAFF	TGTGCCAGCTCACCACGTTTAGGGGACCTGAACACTGAAGCTTTCTTT
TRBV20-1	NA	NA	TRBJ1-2	CSSDGNYGYTF	TGCAGTTCCGACGGAAACTATGGCTACACCTTC
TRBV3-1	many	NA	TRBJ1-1	CASRGQQLNTEAFF	TGTGCCAGCAGAGGACAGCAATTGAACACTGAAGCTTTCTTT
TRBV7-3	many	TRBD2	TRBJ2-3	CASSLPRAGGDTDTQYF	TGTGCCAGCAGCTTACCTAGGGCGGGAGGGGACACAGATACGCAGTATTTT
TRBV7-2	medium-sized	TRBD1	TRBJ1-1	CASSLDRGGTEAFF	TGTGCCAGCAGCTTGGACAGGGGAGGAACTGAAGCTTTCTTT
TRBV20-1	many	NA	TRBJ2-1	CSARFGRGVGNEQFF	TGCAGTGCTAGATTCGGCAGGGGGGTAGGAAATGAGCAGTTCTTC
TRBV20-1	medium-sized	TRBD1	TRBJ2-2	CSAPRQGSNTGELFF	TGCAGTGCGCCGAGACAGGGCTCGAACACCGGGGAGCTGTTTTTT
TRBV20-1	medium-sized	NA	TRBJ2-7	CSAKVPGATYEQYF	TGCAGTGCTAAGGTCCCAGGGGCCACCTACGAGCAGTACTTC
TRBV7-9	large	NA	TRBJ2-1	CASSSRTRSYNEQFF	TGTGCCAGCAGCTCCAGGACGCGCTCCTACAATGAGCAGTTCTTC
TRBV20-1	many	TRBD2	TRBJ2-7	CSARDKGLAGGPYEQYF	TGCAGTGCTAGAGATAAGGGACTAGCGGGAGGGCCTTACGAGCAGTACTTC
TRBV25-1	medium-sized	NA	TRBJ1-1	CASSEYFPPDEAFF	TGTGCCAGCAGTGAATATTTCCCTCCAGACGAAGCTTTCTTT
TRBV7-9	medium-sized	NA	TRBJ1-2	CASSSWGSYGYTF	TGTGCCAGCAGCTCCTGGGGGAGCTATGGCTACACCTTC
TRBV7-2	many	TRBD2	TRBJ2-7	CASSPRVGGILYEQYF	TGTGCCAGCAGCCCCCGAGTGGGAGGGATCCTCTACGAGCAGTACTTC
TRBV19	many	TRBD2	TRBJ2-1	CASRRLAGGLSYNEQFF	TGTGCCAGTAGGCGACTAGCGGGGGGCCTGTCCTACAATGAGCAGTTCTTC
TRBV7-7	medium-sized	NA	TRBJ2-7	CASSPLDSSYEQYF	TGTGCTAGCAGCCCTCTGGACAGCTCCTACGAGCAGTACTTC